This T cell receptor beta chain stems from a study of beta chain features in type 1 diabetes. CDR3 size: 15 residues. Trimming left V 0 bases short and J 5 bases short, with 14 bases between. CDR1 and CDR2 from the germline V gene are SGHRS and YFSETQ. Sequencing targeted expressed TCRB transcripts, as all isolated RNA had been reverse transcribed. The data were produced by immunoSEQ multiplex PCR, yet TCRdb's version contains in-frame clones alone and is incomplete. The sample consists of fewer than 250,000 clones, 9% to 10% of them appearing once. This clone has more than one count but fewer than ten.

The sequencing sample was made of naive CD4+ T cells from blood. This receptor was identified in a woman aged 18-30 years in good health. The chain is built from TRBV5-1 and TRBJ1-1; D not certain. CDR3 nucleotide sequence: TGCGCCAGCAGCTTGGGAGAGGGAGTGCGGACTGAAGCTTTCTTT. Amino acid sequence: CASSLGEGVRTEAFF.